This T cell receptor (beta chain) originates from a study of T-cell reconstitution after alpha-beta-depleted transplantation in children. Whole-study results and caveats: It was reported that alpha-beta T cells came from several hundred expanded graft clones (about two months after transplant). After one year, T-cell counts and TCRbeta diversity mostly came from new T cells.

TCRbeta library preparation incorporated unique molecular identifiers. TCRdb recomputed calls from the PCR reads with MiXCR, one row per CDR3 protein. The sample includes about 300,000 distinct CDR3 sequences, about 9.4% of them seen just once. There are a few counts of this clonotype. Its target is not known. V shed 6 bases and J shed 5 bases, with 11 bases lying between them. CDR3 length: 13 residues. The chain carries TRBV12-3 or TRBV12-4 and TRBJ2-1, with D possibly being TRBD1 or TRBD2 (5 bases each). This clonotype was obtained from a boy in the first two years of life with acute myeloid leukemia, due to receive a stem cell transplant. This specimen was PBMCs, taken before TCRalphabeta/CD19-depleted stem cell transplant. CDR3 sequence reads: CASRWGRDNEQFF. CDR3 sequence (DNA): TGTGCCAGCAGGTGGGGACGGGACAATGAGCAGTTCTTC.